The rows below give T cell receptor beta chains drawn from one sample of a study of CD8+ T cells in alopecia areata. Repertoires were generated with immunoSEQ multiplex PCR, while TCRdb's copy carries only in-frame clones and drops some. The sample has 35,000 to 45,000 clones; under 65% are singletons. Sample: CD4+ Tregs sorted from blood. All receptors come from a human donor with alopecia areata. The CDR3 runs from the conserved cysteine through the conserved F or W. Each record gives: J gene, clone size, V gene, CDR3 protein. Some rows mark clone size as missing; the rest say once, few, many or name a class of expanded clone.

>TRBJ1-4|few|TRBV7-9
CASSFRQGDEKLFF
>TRBJ2-2|-|TRBV7-2
CASSQLAGSTGELFF
>TRBJ1-1|few|TRBV7-2
CASSGQGLGTEAFF
>TRBJ1-1|-|TRBV4-2
CASSQDLGVSEAFF
>TRBJ2-3|-|TRBV5-4
CASSRTGGLAGDTQYF
>TRBJ2-7|few|TRBV7-9
CASSLRQGGSYEQYF
>TRBJ2-5|-|TRBV7-9
CASSYPPPAETQYF
>TRBJ2-7|-|TRBV5-1
CASSFLSGGSYEQYF
>TRBJ2-7|medium-sized|TRBV20-1
CSAVGHEQYF
>TRBJ2-5|few|TRBV11-3
CASSLSFAAAGETQYF
>TRBJ1-4|few|TRBV10-3
CAISESEGRAEKLFF
>TRBJ2-1|-|TRBV11-2
CASSLDFEQFF
>TRBJ1-4|-|TRBV5-1
CASSLSGASNEKLFF
>TRBJ2-2|-|TRBV5-4
CASSTGTSYGYNTGELFF
>TRBJ2-1|few|TRBV30
CAWSVVLGRGGNEQFF
>TRBJ2-2|few|TRBV5-1
CASSLSRDRSWERELFF
>TRBJ2-7|-|TRBV6-5
CASSQWGISYEQYF
>TRBJ2-2|-|TRBV5-1
CASSFRRPTNTGELFF
>TRBJ1-1|-|TRBV5-1
CASSLDKVYTEAFF
>TRBJ2-2|-|TRBV25-1
CASSDRGIGTGELFF
>TRBJ2-7|-|TRBV5-4
CASSPGTARYSSYEQYF
>TRBJ2-7|-|TRBV5-8
CASSLQEGAEQYF
>TRBJ1-1|few|TRBV4-3
CASSQDPMNTEAFF
>TRBJ1-1|-|TRBV4-3
CASSLWKDREAFF
>TRBJ1-1|-|TRBV5-4
CASQGIQEAFF
>TRBJ2-3|-|TRBV5-4
CASSISGRGTDTQYF
>TRBJ2-1|-|TRBV7-3
CASSLTGRTGSRNEQFF
>TRBJ2-7|few|TRBV4-1
CASSLEILAEQYF
>TRBJ2-2|medium-sized|TRBV28
CASSGYRGTGELFF
>-|-|TRBV7-9
CASSLIQPYEQYF
>TRBJ2-1|few|TRBV18
CASSPVLAGASEQFF
>TRBJ1-1|-|TRBV4-1
CASSSDRAKGTNTEAFF
>TRBJ1-5|medium-sized|TRBV5-4
CASSFGQGGFSSNQPQHF
>TRBJ2-3|-|TRBV9
CASSVGASETQYF
>TRBJ2-7|-|TRBV2
CASMDSPLEYSYEQYF
>TRBJ1-2|-|TRBV6-5
CASSYGGIGGYTF
>TRBJ2-3|few|TRBV5-1
CASSAEGAAGGRRF
>TRBJ1-1|-|TRBV6-4
CASSHRAGNTEAFF
>TRBJ2-1|-|TRBV18
CASSPISGSYNEQFF
>TRBJ2-2|-|TRBV5-1
CASCLSGTLNTGELFF
>TRBJ2-3|-|TRBV15
CATNRLAGDTQYF
>TRBJ2-7|few|TRBV27
CASSLTGSPYEQYF
>TRBJ2-5|-|TRBV28
CASKRGGRETQYF
>TRBJ2-1|-|TRBV7-3
CASSLQWTSGYLYGGEQFF
>TRBJ1-4|-|TRBV4-1
CASSQGQGGVSNEKLFF
>TRBJ2-1|-|TRBV7-8
CASSLAGGTLGEQFF
>TRBJ2-5|once|TRBV28
CASSRIQGVGTQYF
>TRBJ1-2|-|TRBV7-2
CASSSVRVWGGYTF